Listed here are 18 T cell receptor beta chains from one sample, sequenced in a study of cytomegalovirus exposure and HLA in healthy donors. Primers for the PCR totalled 60 Vbeta and 13 Jbeta. Here immunoSEQ multiplex PCR was the method, and the copy in TCRdb shows in-frame clones only, minus some. The table lists about 200,000 clones, almost 80% of them singletons. Sequencing used PBMCs. These receptors originate from a man between 18 and 29 years old in good health and CMV-seronegative.

At least ten counts were recorded for this clone. The rearrangement links TRBV7-6 to TRBJ2-7; 8 nucleotides match TRBD2. The CDR3 covers 14 residues. V trimming: 7 bases; J trimming: 4 bases; junction bases outside the gene matches: 9. Germline lookup yields CDR1 SGHVS and CDR2 FNYEAQ. The CDR3 reads CASTPGTSWYEQYF. The CDR3 DNA reads as TGTGCCAGCACCCCGGGGACTAGTTGGTACGAGCAGTACTTC.

The chain joins TRBV6-5 to TRBJ2-5, with TRBD1 identical over 11 bases. The J call is in doubt because the DNA end fits TRBJ2-7 better. The CDR3 extends over 15 amino acids. Germline V gene data show CDR1 as MNHEY and CDR2 as SVGAGI. CDR3 region: CASSYGQGAGDEQYF. As DNA, the CDR3 is TGTGCCAGCAGTTACGGACAGGGGGCCGGGGACGAGCAGTACTTC.

V gene TRBV7-2 combines with J gene TRBJ2-7; 10 bases line up with TRBD2. Germline CDR1 reads SGHTA; CDR2 reads FQGNSA. Unmatched junction bases numbered 6, after V lost 5 bases and J lost 5 bases. This CDR3 has 14 residues. As DNA, the CDR3 is TGTGCCAGCAGCCCAGCGGGAGGGCCGAACGAGCAGTACTTC. Translation gives CASSPAGGPNEQYF. Full variable domain (missing parts from reference TRBV7-2 and TRBJ2-7): GAGVSQSPSNKVTEKGKDVELRCDPISGHTALYWYRQSLGQGLEFLIYFQGNSAPDKSGLPSDRFSAERTGGSVSTLTIQRTQQEDSAVYLCASSPAGGPNEQYFGPGTRLTVT.

The CDR3 bases are TGTGCCAGCAGCGCACAGGGGGCTGTGGGCACTGAAGCTTTCTTT. Its protein product is CASSAQGAVGTEAFF. The rearrangement links TRBV7-3 to TRBJ1-1; TRBD1 aligns across 9 bases. V trimming: 5 bases; J trimming: 4 bases; junction bases outside the gene matches: 8. This CDR3 has 15 residues. Germline V lookup: CDR1 SGHTA, CDR2 FQGTGA.

The chain carries TRBV7-6 and TRBJ2-7; TRBD1 agrees at 7 bases. The trim removed 5 bases at V and 3 bases at J, leaving 4 bases unmatched. This CDR3 has 13 amino acids. CDR1 and CDR2 from the germline V gene are SGHVS and FNYEAQ. As DNA, the CDR3 is TGTGCCAGCAGCCCCGGGACAGTCTACGAGCAGTACTTC. As protein: CASSPGTVYEQYF.

This clone was counted a few times. The rearrangement uses TRBV18 and TRBJ1-2; 8 bases match TRBD1. Losses at the gene ends were 5 bases for V and 3 bases for J; bases not matched to a gene: 5. From germline, CDR1 is KGHSH and CDR2 LQKENI. This CDR3 is built from 14 residues. Written as DNA, the CDR3 is TGTGCCAGCTCAGGCGAACAGGGGGACTATGGCTACACCTTC. Amino acids: CASSGEQGDYGYTF.

The chain employs TRBV28 and TRBJ1-6, with TRBD1 identical over 7 bases. This CDR3 region has 13 residues. Trimming at V came to 11 bases and at J to 7 bases, leaving 8 bases not matched to a gene. Germline V gene data show CDR1 as MDHEN and CDR2 as SYDVKM. In DNA form, the CDR3 reads TGTGCCCTCCGTCCAGGGGGGAATTCACCCCTCCACTTT. Translating it yields CALRPGGNSPLHF.

This clone was seen a few times. In the same sample, other DNA sequences code for this CDR3. The gene calls are TRBV2 and TRBJ2-7; D is ambiguous. The CDR3 totals 14 residues. Trimming cost V 1 base and J 0 bases, with 7 bases left between them. CDR1 and CDR2 (germline): SNHLY, FYNNEI. The CDR3 spells CASSEDESSYEQYF. The CDR3 DNA is TGTGCCAGCAGTGAAGATGAGAGCTCCTACGAGCAGTACTTC.

The chain uses TRBV29-1 and TRBJ2-7, with D possibly matching TRBD2 (5 bases). The ends were cut back, 4 bases at V and 3 bases at J, with 10 bases in the middle. This CDR3 region has 12 residues. Per the germline V gene, CDR1 is SQVTM and CDR2 is ANQGSEA. The CDR3, as DNA: TGCAGCGTTGGGGTAGAGGGCTACGAGCAGTACTTC. Its translation is CSVGVEGYEQYF.

The chain is built from TRBV27 and TRBJ1-6; 7 bases are shared with TRBD1. Germline V CDR1 and CDR2: MNHEY, SMNVEV (reference sequence). This CDR3 is built from 13 residues. Trimming at V came to 6 bases and at J to 10 bases, leaving 6 bases not matched to a gene. The CDR3 loop reads CASSDREYSPLHF. CDR3 bases: TGTGCCAGCAGCGACAGGGAATACTCACCCCTCCACTTT.

About this clone: Distinct nucleotide sequences in the sample also encode this CDR3. The V call is TRBV7-2, the J call TRBJ1-2, with 8 bases identical to TRBD1. The CDR3 covers 13 residues. The junction had 4 bases not matched to a gene; V was cut back by 5 bases and J by 5 bases. The V gene's germline CDR1 is SGHTA and CDR2 FQGNSA. The CDR3 reads CASSPTGGYGYTF. The CDR3 coding sequence is TGTGCCAGCAGCCCAACAGGGGGGTATGGCTACACCTTC.

The sample holds a few counts of this clone. The chain has TRBV7-3 and TRBJ2-7; a possible D gene is TRBD2 (6 bases). Trimming removed 3 bases from V and 2 bases from J, with 8 bases in between. Germline CDR1 SGHTA, CDR2 FQGTGA. The CDR3 covers 13 residues. CDR3 sequence reads: CASSLGGTYEQYF. For the CDR3, the DNA is TGTGCCAGCAGCTTGGGCGGGACCTACGAGCAGTACTTC.

The chain joins TRBV5-5 to TRBJ2-7; 7 bases fit TRBD2. The CDR3 is 16 amino acids. The germline CDR1 and CDR2 sequences are SGHKS and YYEKEE (reference sequence). Unmatched junction bases numbered 13, after V lost 3 bases and J lost 4 bases. DNA for the CDR3: TGTGCCAGCAGCTCAACGACGGGGGGAGGGTTATACGAGCAGTACTTC. As protein: CASSSTTGGGLYEQYF. Combining the CDR3 with reference TRBV5-5 and TRBJ2-7 gives the whole variable domain DAGVTQSPTHLIKTRGQQVTLRCSPISGHKSVSWYQQVLGQGPQFIFQYYEKEERGRGNFPDRFSARQFPNYSSELNVNALLLGDSALYLCASSSTTGGGLYEQYFGPGTRLTVT.

This clone was recorded a few times. The chain employs TRBV18 and TRBJ1-3, with 12 bases matching TRBD1. V lost 3 bases and J lost 0; bases outside the gene matches: 12. Germline-derived CDR1 and CDR2 are KGHSH and LQKENI. The CDR3 sequence is 20 residues long. The CDR3 DNA follows: TGTGCCAGCTCACCGCTACCCGGGACAGGGGGCATCCGCTCTGGAAACACCATATATTTT. Amino acid sequence: CASSPLPGTGGIRSGNTIYF.

The V and J genes are TRBV19 and TRBJ1-2, with D tentatively TRBD1 (6 bases). Trimming removed 8 bases from V and 6 bases from J, with 19 bases in between. CDR1 is LNHDA and CDR2 is SQIVND in the germline V gene (reference sequence). CDR3 size: 14 residues. CDR3 in amino acids: CASRNEGVSHGYTF. The DNA of the CDR3 is TGTGCCAGTCGAAATGAGGGGGTATCGCATGGCTACACCTTC.

V and J are TRBV7-9 and TRBJ2-7; 9 nucleotides line up with TRBD2. CDR1 SEHNR and CDR2 FQNEAQ come from the germline V gene (reference sequence). This CDR3 contains 17 residues. V trimming: 5 bases; J trimming: 2 bases; junction bases outside the gene matches: 13. This chain's CDR3 is CASSPPVGLAGTYEQYF. The CDR3 region has the DNA TGTGCCAGCAGCCCCCCGGTCGGGCTAGCGGGGACCTACGAGCAGTACTTC.

DNA for the CDR3: TGTGCCAGTAGTATCATCCATACAGGGTCCGGCTACACCTTC. This sequence encodes CASSIIHTGSGYTF. This chain connects TRBV19 to TRBJ1-2; perhaps TRBD1 as D (6 bases). This CDR3 is built from 14 residues. CDR1 and CDR2 (germline): LNHDA, SQIVND (reference sequence). V lost 3 bases and J 8 bases, leaving 16 bases between the germline ends.

In DNA form, the CDR3 reads TGTGCCTGGAGGAGTCGATCGGGACTTAGCAATCAGCCCCAGCATTTT. This translates into CAWRSRSGLSNQPQHF. This chain links TRBV30 with TRBJ1-5, with a weak D call TRBD1 (5 bases). This CDR3 is 16 amino acids long. The germline CDR1 and CDR2 sequences are GTSNPN and SVGIG (reference sequence). The V gene lost 3 bases and the J gene lost 0 bases, with 15 bases spanning the gap.